This T cell receptor (beta chain) was identified in a study of technical replicates of blood from a few donors. Profiled with immunoSEQ multiplex PCR; TCRdb holds only in-frame clones, not every one. This table holds 75,000 to 95,000 clones, approximately 94% found once. Germline CDR1 reads LGHNT; CDR2 reads FRNRAP. V shed 2 bases and J 5 bases; nucleotides not matched to a gene: 6. The CDR3 extends over 16 amino acids. The genes are TRBV12-5 and TRBJ1-4; 9 bases fit TRBD1. Material: T cells isolated from PBMCs. This TCR derives from a human donor in good health. This CDR3 reads CASGLIPGQGNEKLFF. Written as DNA, the CDR3 is TGTGCTAGTGGTTTGATACCGGGACAGGGAAATGAAAAACTGTTTTTT.